The T cell receptor (beta chain) under discussion was sequenced for a study of blood T cell repertoires in COVID-19. Study overall: Sites across the United States, Italy and Spain contributed samples from acute and convalescent COVID-19. T cells, B-cell-depleted T cells, or PBMCs supplied cDNA or gDNA.

Per the original data handling: Quantification of nucleated cells was approximated via reference gene primer amplification. Sequenced by immunoSEQ multiplex PCR; TCRdb stores in-frame clones only, minus some. That table gives V, J and clone size, and the DNA gave D and trimming. The sample has 70,000 to 100,000 clones; approximately 75% are singletons. The TCR sequence derives from a woman in her forties or fifties with acute or convalescent COVID-19. Sample: peripheral blood.

The DNA of the CDR3 is TGTGCCAGCAGCGACACTAGCACAGATACGCAGTATTTT. This sequence encodes CASSDTSTDTQYF. This chain links TRBV5-4 with TRBJ2-3, with unresolved D. Between the trimmed V and J ends, which lost 4 bases and 0 bases, there was a span of 6 bases. Germline CDR1 and CDR2: SGHNT and YYREEE (reference sequence). The CDR3 contains 13 residues.